The clone carrying this T cell receptor (beta chain) was observed a few times. The antigen is undetermined. Germline loops: CDR1 SEHNR, CDR2 FQNEAQ (reference sequence). V was pared by 3 bases and J by 3 bases, with 8 bases between. There are 14 residues in the CDR3. Each CDR3 protein is one row after TCRdb ran MiXCR on the 5' RACE reads. The table shows around 470,000 distinct CDR3 sequences, with 13% to 15% occurring only once. The data were obtained in a study of identical twins. Whole-study findings and limits: Donors were not followed over many years; analysis was cross-sectional. Diverse VJ usage suggested most zero-insertion clonotypes were not invariant T cells. Models predicted less out-of-frame TCR alpha sharing in monozygotic twins than was found. Fewer insertions marked abundant cord blood beta clonotypes; young adult naive trended weakly, memory not at all.

This sample was shared with a second study, whose subject was yellow fever vaccine responses in identical twins.

Sequencing was carried out using CD4+ T cells sorted from blood. V usage is TRBV7-9 and J usage is TRBJ2-2; no reliable D call. The sequence was obtained from a woman aged 18-30 years in good health. The CDR3 loop is CASSFVQDTGELFF. CDR3 DNA sequence: TGTGCCAGCAGCTTCGTCCAGGACACCGGGGAGCTGTTTTTT.